This is a list of T cell receptor beta chains from one sample in a study of T cell responses to AZD1222 COVID-19 vaccine. Clones were sequenced by immunoSEQ multiplex PCR, and TCRdb holds only the in-frame ones, with some missing. This sample has roughly 120,000 clones, with 70% to 90% found just once. Source: peripheral blood, taken on day 0 of AZD1222 vaccination. All receptors come from an adult in good health. The CDR3 runs from the conserved cysteine through the conserved F or W. Fields, in order: J gene, clone size, D gene, V gene, CDR3 protein, CDR3 DNA. D genes are given only for firm matches. Some rows mark clone size as missing; the rest say once, few, many or name a class of expanded clone.

J: TRBJ2-1
size: .
D: .
V: TRBV18
CDR3: CASSAGAGGEQFF
DNA: TGTGCCAGCTCAGCCGGGGCCGGAGGTGAGCAGTTCTTC

J: TRBJ2-7
size: few
D: .
V: TRBV5-1
CDR3: CASRRASASYEQYF
DNA: TGCGCCAGCAGGAGGGCTAGCGCCTCCTACGAGCAGTACTTC

J: TRBJ1-2
size: .
D: TRBD1
V: TRBV5-4
CDR3: CASRDRAGEFGNGYTF
DNA: TGTGCCAGCAGGGACAGGGCAGGGGAGTTTGGAAATGGCTACACCTTC

J: TRBJ1-1
size: .
D: .
V: TRBV19
CDR3: CASSNLGGSSAFF
DNA: TGTGCCAGTAGTAATTTGGGGGGTTCCAGTGCTTTCTTT

J: TRBJ2-1
size: .
D: TRBD2
V: TRBV5-4
CDR3: CASSLPSGSYNEQFF
DNA: TGTGCCAGCAGCCTTCCTAGCGGCTCCTACAATGAGCAGTTCTTC

J: TRBJ2-2
size: .
D: .
V: TRBV19
CDR3: CASISLEGWDTGELFF
DNA: TGTGCCAGTATTTCGCTGGAAGGGTGGGACACCGGGGAGCTGTTTTTT

J: TRBJ1-3
size: .
D: .
V: TRBV6-6
CDR3: CASSPPGPIYF
DNA: TGTGCCAGCAGTCCTCCGGGACCCATATATTTT

J: TRBJ1-5
size: once
D: .
V: TRBV6-1
CDR3: CASSEAGGPNQPQHF
DNA: TGTGCCAGCAGTGAAGCGGGAGGTCCCAATCAGCCCCAGCATTTT

J: TRBJ2-7
size: .
D: .
V: TRBV25-1
CDR3: CASSVGPYEQYF
DNA: TGTGCCAGCAGTGTGGGCCCCTACGAGCAGTACTTC

J: TRBJ2-3
size: .
D: TRBD2
V: TRBV5-4
CDR3: CASSLGLAGTDTQYF
DNA: TGTGCCAGCAGCTTGGGACTAGCGGGCACAGATACGCAGTATTTT

J: TRBJ2-7
size: .
D: TRBD2
V: TRBV7-2
CDR3: CASSFPGTSGGVTYEQYF
DNA: TGTGCCAGCAGCTTCCCCGGGACTAGCGGGGGGGTCACCTACGAGCAGTACTTC

J: TRBJ2-3
size: .
D: TRBD2
V: TRBV9
CDR3: CASSVKMGAGDTQYF
DNA: TGTGCCAGCAGCGTAAAGATGGGAGCGGGGGATACGCAGTATTTT

J: TRBJ1-4
size: .
D: TRBD1
V: TRBV15
CDR3: CATSRDLPGQGRSEKLFF
DNA: TGTGCCACCAGCAGAGATTTACCGGGACAGGGTCGGAGTGAAAAACTGTTTTTT

J: TRBJ1-1
size: few
D: .
V: TRBV28
CDR3: CASTGPMNTEAFF
DNA: TGTGCCAGTACCGGACCTATGAACACTGAAGCTTTCTTT

J: TRBJ2-3
size: .
D: TRBD1
V: TRBV28
CDR3: CASRDRGPGTDTQYF
DNA: TGTGCCAGCAGGGACAGGGGCCCCGGGACAGATACGCAGTATTTT

J: TRBJ2-7
size: .
D: .
V: TRBV29-1
CDR3: CSVGDSYEQYF
DNA: TGCAGCGTGGGAGATTCCTACGAGCAGTACTTC

J: TRBJ1-1
size: .
D: .
V: TRBV9
CDR3: CASSPKGRVNTEAFF
DNA: TGTGCCAGCAGCCCCAAGGGGAGAGTGAACACTGAAGCTTTCTTT

J: TRBJ2-5
size: .
D: .
V: TRBV2
CDR3: CASSDGPQGLYQETQYF
DNA: TGTGCCAGCAGTGATGGCCCCCAGGGTTTGTACCAAGAGACCCAGTACTTC

J: TRBJ2-1
size: .
D: TRBD2
V: TRBV20-1
CDR3: CSPRGGTGQFF
DNA: TGCAGCCCGCGCGGGGGGACTGGGCAGTTCTTC

J: TRBJ2-7
size: .
D: TRBD1
V: TRBV13
CDR3: CASSSGTGGYEQYF
DNA: TGTGCCAGCAGCTCCGGGACAGGGGGCTACGAGCAGTACTTC

J: TRBJ1-2
size: .
D: TRBD1
V: TRBV5-4
CDR3: CASSLGGQQNYGYTF
DNA: TGTGCCAGCAGCTTGGGGGGACAGCAAAACTATGGCTACACCTTC

J: TRBJ2-1
size: .
D: .
V: TRBV12-3/TRBV12-4
CDR3: CASRSNSYNEQFF
DNA: TGTGCCAGCAGGTCAAACTCCTACAATGAGCAGTTCTTC

J: TRBJ1-6
size: .
D: .
V: TRBV5-1
CDR3: CASSLDTGINSPLHF
DNA: TGCGCCAGCAGCTTGGATACCGGAATTAATTCACCCCTCCACTTT

J: TRBJ2-2
size: .
D: TRBD1
V: TRBV9
CDR3: CASRETGGTGELFF
DNA: TGTGCCAGCAGGGAAACAGGGGGCACCGGGGAGCTGTTTTTT

J: TRBJ1-6
size: .
D: .
V: TRBV9
CDR3: CASSVGDSPLHF
DNA: TGTGCCAGCAGCGTGGGGGATTCACCCCTCCACTTT

J: TRBJ2-5
size: .
D: TRBD2
V: TRBV7-2
CDR3: CASSLSSGRGQETQYF
DNA: TGTGCCAGCAGCTTATCTAGCGGGAGAGGCCAAGAGACCCAGTACTTC

J: TRBJ1-5
size: .
D: .
V: TRBV2
CDR3: CASRQGGNQPQHF
DNA: TGTGCCAGCAGACAGGGCGGCAATCAGCCCCAGCATTTT

J: TRBJ1-4
size: .
D: .
V: TRBV7-9
CDR3: CASSSQQGSDEKLFF
DNA: TGTGCCAGCAGCTCCCAACAGGGATCGGATGAAAAACTGTTTTTT

J: TRBJ2-7
size: .
D: .
V: TRBV2
CDR3: CASSAVLAVEQYF
DNA: TGTGCCAGCAGTGCGGTGCTCGCGGTGGAGCAGTACTTC

J: TRBJ1-6
size: .
D: .
V: TRBV7-3
CDR3: CASSLGGAYSPLHF
DNA: TGTGCCAGCAGCTTAGGGGGCGCGTATTCACCCCTCCACTTT

J: TRBJ2-5
size: .
D: TRBD1
V: TRBV28
CDR3: CASSLPRTGRHQETQYF
DNA: TGTGCCAGCAGTTTACCCCGGACAGGGCGGCACCAAGAGACCCAGTACTTC

J: TRBJ2-7
size: .
D: .
V: TRBV18
CDR3: CASSPGSGSSYEQYF
DNA: TGTGCCAGCTCACCGGGAAGCGGCAGCTCCTACGAGCAGTACTTC

J: TRBJ1-1
size: .
D: TRBD1
V: TRBV28
CDR3: CASPPGTGMNTEAFF
DNA: TGTGCCAGCCCTCCCGGGACAGGGATGAACACTGAAGCTTTCTTT

J: TRBJ2-2
size: .
D: .
V: TRBV7-6
CDR3: CASSGQTSRLASNTGELFF
DNA: TGTGCCAGCAGCGGACAGACTAGCAGATTAGCTTCGAACACCGGGGAGCTGTTTTTT

J: TRBJ2-2
size: .
D: TRBD2
V: TRBV4-1
CDR3: CASSWGGRGTGELFF
DNA: TGCGCCAGCTCCTGGGGCGGGAGAGGAACCGGGGAGCTGTTTTTT

J: TRBJ2-3
size: .
D: .
V: TRBV5-6
CDR3: CASSLTGILSTDTQYF
DNA: TGTGCCAGCAGCTTGACAGGGATCCTCAGCACAGATACGCAGTATTTT

J: TRBJ2-1
size: few
D: TRBD2
V: TRBV18
CDR3: CASSPGTSGISDEQFF
DNA: TGTGCCAGCTCACCCGGGACTAGCGGAATCTCCGATGAGCAGTTCTTC

J: TRBJ2-1
size: once
D: .
V: TRBV28
CDR3: CASNRAGYNEQFF
DNA: TGTGCCAGCAATAGGGCCGGGTACAATGAGCAGTTCTTC

J: TRBJ2-5
size: .
D: TRBD1
V: TRBV5-6
CDR3: CASSLVTGGVETQYF
DNA: TGTGCCAGCAGCTTAGTAACAGGGGGAGTGGAGACCCAGTACTTC

J: TRBJ1-1
size: once
D: .
V: TRBV19
CDR3: CASYSTDSFTEAFF
DNA: TGTGCCAGTTACTCCACGGACAGTTTCACTGAAGCTTTCTTT

J: TRBJ2-7
size: .
D: .
V: TRBV7-2
CDR3: CASSLGRLYEQYF
DNA: TGTGCCAGCAGCTTAGGACGGCTCTACGAGCAGTACTTC

J: TRBJ1-6
size: .
D: .
V: TRBV4-2
CDR3: CASSPAADYNSPLHF
DNA: TGTGCCAGCAGCCCTGCGGCAGATTATAATTCACCCCTCCACTTT

J: TRBJ2-1
size: .
D: .
V: TRBV24-1
CDR3: CATSDFGGKDHNEQFF
DNA: TGTGCCACCAGTGATTTTGGGGGTAAAGATCACAATGAGCAGTTCTTC

J: TRBJ1-1
size: .
D: .
V: TRBV7-2
CDR3: CASSLIDRGRAFF
DNA: TGTGCCAGCAGCTTAATTGACAGAGGGAGAGCTTTCTTT

J: TRBJ1-2
size: .
D: TRBD1
V: TRBV30
CDR3: CAWYRGGGYTF
DNA: TGTGCCTGGTACAGGGGGGGTGGCTACACCTTC

J: TRBJ1-1
size: .
D: .
V: TRBV19
CDR3: CASSIQARMNTEAFF
DNA: TGTGCCAGTAGTATCCAGGCTAGGATGAACACTGAAGCTTTCTTT

J: TRBJ1-4
size: .
D: TRBD1
V: TRBV4-1
CDR3: CASSQEGRGRGEKLFF
DNA: TGCGCCAGCAGCCAAGAAGGGAGGGGGCGCGGTGAAAAACTGTTTTTT

J: TRBJ2-3
size: .
D: .
V: TRBV7-7
CDR3: CASSLNAGSTDTQYF
DNA: TGTGCTAGCAGCTTAAACGCGGGTAGCACAGATACGCAGTATTTT

J: TRBJ2-1
size: .
D: TRBD1
V: TRBV5-4
CDR3: CASSSMTGGLNEQFF
DNA: TGTGCCAGCAGCTCGATGACAGGGGGACTCAATGAGCAGTTCTTC

J: TRBJ2-7
size: once
D: .
V: TRBV21-1
CDR3: CASSTPGTSESDEQYF
DNA: TGTGCCAGCAGCACCCCCGGGACTAGCGAGTCCGACGAGCAGTACTTC

J: TRBJ2-6
size: .
D: .
V: TRBV18
CDR3: CASSPQGDSGANVLTF
DNA: TGTGCCAGCTCACCACAAGGGGACTCTGGGGCCAACGTCCTGACTTTC

J: TRBJ1-2
size: .
D: .
V: TRBV30
CDR3: CAWRDVGGYTF
DNA: TGTGCCTGGAGAGACGTTGGGGGCTACACCTTC

J: TRBJ1-2
size: .
D: .
V: TRBV10-2
CDR3: CASSMTTGSYGYTF
DNA: TGCGCCAGCAGTATGACAACAGGCTCCTATGGCTACACCTTC

J: TRBJ2-2
size: .
D: TRBD2
V: TRBV2
CDR3: CASSLGLAGGGTGELFF
DNA: TGTGCCAGCAGTCTGGGACTAGCGGGAGGGGGCACCGGGGAGCTGTTTTTT

J: TRBJ2-7
size: .
D: TRBD1
V: TRBV28
CDR3: CASTRDRGPGEQYF
DNA: TGTGCCAGCACCCGGGACAGAGGGCCCGGCGAGCAGTACTTC

J: TRBJ2-7
size: .
D: TRBD1
V: TRBV2
CDR3: CASSDDTDRDEQYF
DNA: TGTGCCAGCAGTGATGACACGGACAGGGATGAGCAGTACTTC